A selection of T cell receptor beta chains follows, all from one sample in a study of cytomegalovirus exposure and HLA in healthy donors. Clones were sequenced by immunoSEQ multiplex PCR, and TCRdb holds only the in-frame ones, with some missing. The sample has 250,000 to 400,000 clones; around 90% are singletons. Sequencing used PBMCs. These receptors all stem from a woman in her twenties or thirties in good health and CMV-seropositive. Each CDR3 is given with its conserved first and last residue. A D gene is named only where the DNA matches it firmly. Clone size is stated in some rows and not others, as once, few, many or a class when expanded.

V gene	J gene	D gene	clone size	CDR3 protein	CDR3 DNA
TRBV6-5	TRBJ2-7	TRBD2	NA	CASSYSGSGREQYF	TGTGCCAGCAGTTATAGCGGGAGTGGCCGCGAGCAGTACTTC
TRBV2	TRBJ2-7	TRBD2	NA	CASSGGLGYEQYF	TGTGCCAGCAGTGGGGGACTAGGCTACGAGCAGTACTTC
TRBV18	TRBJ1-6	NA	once	CASSPSAGRNSPLHF	TGTGCCAGCTCACCTTCCGCAGGGCGGAATTCACCCCTCCACTTT
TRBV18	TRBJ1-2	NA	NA	CASSPPSDNYGYTF	TGTGCCAGCTCACCACCTTCGGATAACTATGGCTACACCTTC
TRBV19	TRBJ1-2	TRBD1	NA	CASSTSAGGRYGYTF	TGTGCCAGTAGTACTTCTGCAGGGGGCAGGTATGGCTACACCTTC
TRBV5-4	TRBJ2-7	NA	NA	CASSLERAYEQYF	TGTGCCAGCAGCTTGGAACGGGCCTACGAGCAGTACTTC
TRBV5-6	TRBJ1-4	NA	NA	CASSLGGTTNEKLFF	TGTGCCAGCAGCTTGGGGGGCACAACTAATGAAAAACTGTTTTTT
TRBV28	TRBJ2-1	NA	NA	CASHRAGDNEQFF	TGTGCCAGCCACAGGGCGGGAGACAATGAGCAGTTCTTC
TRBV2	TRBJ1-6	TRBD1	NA	CASSGTGGSPLHF	TGTGCCAGTTCCGGGACAGGGGGTTCACCCCTCCACTTT
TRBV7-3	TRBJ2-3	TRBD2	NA	CASSLLSGSGGDTQYF	TGTGCCAGCAGCTTACTCAGCGGGAGCGGAGGAGATACGCAGTATTTT
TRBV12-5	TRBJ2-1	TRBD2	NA	CASGSGLATYNEQFF	TGTGCTAGTGGTTCCGGACTAGCGACCTACAATGAGCAGTTCTTC
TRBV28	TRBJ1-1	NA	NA	CASSSPTWGTEAFF	TGTGCCAGCAGTTCGCCCACCTGGGGCACTGAAGCTTTCTTT
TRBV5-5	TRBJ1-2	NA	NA	CASSFSPTLGYGYTF	TGTGCCAGCAGCTTTTCACCAACCCTAGGCTATGGCTACACCTTC
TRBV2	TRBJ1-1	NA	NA	CASRLDWSTEAFF	TGTGCCAGCAGGCTGGATTGGTCCACTGAAGCTTTCTTT
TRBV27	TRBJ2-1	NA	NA	CASSLPDRHPLYNEQFF	TGTGCCAGCAGTTTACCCGACAGGCACCCTCTCTACAATGAGCAGTTCTTC
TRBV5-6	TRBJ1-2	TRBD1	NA	CASRTTGGVSYGYTF	TGTGCCAGCAGAACGACAGGGGGCGTGAGCTATGGCTACACCTTC
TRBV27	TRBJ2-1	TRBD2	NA	CASSFSGRAIDEQFF	TGTGCCAGCAGTTTTAGCGGGAGGGCCATAGATGAGCAGTTCTTC
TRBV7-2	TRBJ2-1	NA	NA	CASRNLMGRTYNEQFF	TGTGCCAGCAGGAACCTGATGGGGAGAACCTACAATGAGCAGTTCTTC
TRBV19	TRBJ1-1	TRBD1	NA	CASSSGQGVVNTEAFF	TGTGCCAGTAGTAGCGGACAGGGGGTTGTGAACACTGAAGCTTTCTTT
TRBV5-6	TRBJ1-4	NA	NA	CASSFQRGRELSEKLFF	TGTGCCAGCAGCTTTCAACGTGGCAGGGAGCTTAGTGAAAAACTGTTTTTT
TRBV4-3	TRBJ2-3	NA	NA	CASSQDTGRSDTQYF	TGCGCCAGCAGCCAGGACACCGGGCGATCTGATACGCAGTATTTT
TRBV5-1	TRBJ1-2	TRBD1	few	CASSLGTGNYGYTF	TGCGCCAGCAGCTTGGGGACAGGGAACTATGGCTACACCTTC
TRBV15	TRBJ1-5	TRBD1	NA	CATSDLGAGGNQPQHF	TGTGCCACCAGCGACCTGGGGGCAGGGGGGAATCAGCCCCAGCATTTT
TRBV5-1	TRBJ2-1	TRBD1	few	CASGATGTGSYNEQFF	TGCGCCAGCGGAGCTACCGGGACAGGGTCCTACAATGAGCAGTTCTTC
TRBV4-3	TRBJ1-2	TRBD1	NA	CASSQGGTGDLGDYGYTF	TGCGCCAGCAGCCAAGGGGGGACAGGGGACTTAGGAGACTATGGCTACACCTTC
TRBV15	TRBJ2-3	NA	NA	CATSRGLGTDTQYF	TGTGCCACCAGCAGAGGGCTAGGCACAGATACGCAGTATTTT
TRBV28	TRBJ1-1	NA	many	CASSLGHRNTEAFF	TGTGCCAGCAGTTTGGGACACCGTAACACTGAAGCTTTCTTT
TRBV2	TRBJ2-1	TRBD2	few	CASSETGLGGGEQFF	TGTGCCAGCAGTGAGACGGGACTAGGAGGAGGTGAGCAGTTCTTC
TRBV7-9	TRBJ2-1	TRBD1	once	CASSWREGAAHNEQFF	TGTGCCAGCAGCTGGAGAGAGGGGGCCGCCCATAATGAGCAGTTCTTC
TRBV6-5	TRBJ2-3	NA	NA	CASSYGSAPQRTQYF	TGTGCCAGCAGTTACGGTAGCGCCCCGCAGCGTACGCAGTATTTT
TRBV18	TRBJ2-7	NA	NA	CASSPNIGSSYEQYF	TGTGCCAGCTCACCGAATATAGGCAGCTCCTACGAGCAGTACTTC
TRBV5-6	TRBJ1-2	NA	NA	CASSLSQDYNYGYTF	TGTGCCAGCAGCTTATCACAGGATTATAACTATGGCTACACCTTC
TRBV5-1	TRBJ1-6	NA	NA	CASSLETNSPLHF	TGCGCCAGCAGCTTGGAGACCAATTCACCCCTCCACTTT
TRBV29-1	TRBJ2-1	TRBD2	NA	CSGGSSGLYNEQFF	TGCAGCGGAGGGTCTAGCGGGCTATACAATGAGCAGTTCTTC
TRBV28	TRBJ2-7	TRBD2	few	CASSVALRAGELYYEQYF	TGTGCCAGCAGTGTAGCCCTCCGAGCGGGAGAGTTGTATTACGAGCAGTACTTC
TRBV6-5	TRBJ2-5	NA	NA	CASSGDSLMETQYF	TGTGCCAGCAGTGGGGACTCCCTAATGGAGACCCAGTACTTC
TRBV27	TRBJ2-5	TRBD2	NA	CASSSTGGRETQYF	TGTGCCAGCAGCTCGACGGGGGGTAGAGAGACCCAGTACTTC
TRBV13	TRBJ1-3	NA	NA	CASSLSQETIYF	TGTGCCAGCAGCTTAAGTCAAGAGACCATATATTTT
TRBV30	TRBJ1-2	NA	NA	CAWRTEPGSRGYTF	TGTGCCTGGAGGACCGAACCGGGTTCGAGGGGCTACACCTTC
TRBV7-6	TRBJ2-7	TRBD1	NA	CASSLGQGGEQYF	TGTGCCAGCAGCCTCGGACAGGGCGGTGAGCAGTACTTC
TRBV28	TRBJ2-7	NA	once	CASSPRTLSSYEQYF	TGTGCCAGCAGTCCTCGGACACTGAGCTCCTACGAGCAGTACTTC
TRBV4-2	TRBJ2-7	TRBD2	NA	CASSQDYKTSGGYEQYF	TGTGCCAGCAGCCAAGATTATAAAACTAGCGGGGGATACGAGCAGTACTTC
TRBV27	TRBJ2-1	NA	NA	CASSSRDSSYNEQFF	TGTGCCAGCAGTAGCCGGGACTCCTCCTACAATGAGCAGTTCTTC